Listed below are T cell receptor beta chains from one sample, sequenced in a study of blood T cells in healthy people across ages. A single record per CDR3 protein comes from TCRdb applying MiXCR to the 5' RACE reads. The sample shows 1.5 million to 2 million distinct CDR3 sequences, about 31% of them seen only once. The sequencing input was blood. Receptors were obtained from a woman between 25 and 40 years old in good health. Both conserved end residues are part of each CDR3. The D gene is left open where the match is weak. Size is stated for part of the rows, as once, few or many counts, or as a class when the clone is expanded.

TRBJ2-3	NA	TRBV18	many	TGTGCCAGCTCACCACGAGAGAACACAGATACGCAGTATTTT	CASSPRENTDTQYF
TRBJ1-6	NA	TRBV28	once	TGTGCCAGCTGTGCTGAGGGGGACAATTCACCCCTCCACTTT	CASCAEGDNSPLHF
TRBJ2-1	NA	TRBV12-3/TRBV12-4	NA	TGTGCCAGCAGTAGACGACTCGATACCAACAATGAGCAGTTCTTC	CASSRRLDTNNEQFF
TRBJ2-3	TRBD2	TRBV20-1	many	TGCAGTGCTCCAGTTGACCTAGCGGGGGCCGGAGATACGCAGTATTTT	CSAPVDLAGAGDTQYF
TRBJ1-1	NA	TRBV7-9	NA	TGTGCCAGCAGCTTACCCCGCCAGAGAGCTTTCTTT	CASSLPRQRAFF
TRBJ1-1	NA	TRBV6-1	NA	TGTGCCAGCGGTACTTATGACAGGAACACTGAAGCTTTCTTT	CASGTYDRNTEAFF
TRBJ1-1	NA	TRBV12-3/TRBV12-4	few	TGTGCCAGCAGTCTCGGCCAACCCGAGGGACCTGAAGCTTTCTTT	CASSLGQPEGPEAFF
TRBJ2-1	NA	TRBV29-1	many	TGCAGCGTCCCGAAGTCACTAGGATACAATGAGCAGTTCTTC	CSVPKSLGYNEQFF
TRBJ1-1	NA	TRBV3-1	few	TGTGCCAGCAGCCAAGAACCTACAGGGATCTGGGGGGTCACTGAAGCTTTCTTT	CASSQEPTGIWGVTEAFF
TRBJ2-7	TRBD1	TRBV27	NA	TGTGCCGGCAGTTTATCGACAGGGGGCGGCTACGAGCAGTACTTC	CAGSLSTGGGYEQYF
TRBJ1-6	NA	TRBV27	NA	TGTGCCGGCAGTTTAAGGGCAGGTGTCAATTCACCCCTCCACTTT	CAGSLRAGVNSPLHF
TRBJ1-1	TRBD1	TRBV7-3	NA	TGTGCCAGCAGCTTAGGCAGGGGGAACATTGAAGCTTTCTTT	CASSLGRGNIEAFF
TRBJ2-1	NA	TRBV20-1	many	TGCAGTGCTAGAGTAGGGTACCCCTACAATGAGCAGTTCTTC	CSARVGYPYNEQFF
TRBJ1-5	NA	TRBV20-1	few	TGCAGTGCTAGCGGTTCGGAGAGCCGGCCCCAGCATTTT	CSASGSESRPQHF
TRBJ1-1	TRBD1	TRBV6-1	NA	TGTGCCAGCAGTGGCTGGACAGGCACTGAAGCTTTCTTT	CASSGWTGTEAFF
TRBJ2-7	TRBD2	TRBV3-1	NA	TGTGCCAGCAGCGTCCCGGGGGGGATCGAGCAGTACTTC	CASSVPGGIEQYF
TRBJ1-4	NA	TRBV5-1	NA	TGCGCCAGCGCGCTCGCGGGTAATGAAAAACTGTTTTTT	CASALAGNEKLFF
TRBJ1-5	TRBD1	TRBV4-1	NA	TGCGCCAGCAGCCCCTACCTCACACCAAGGGGGCCCAATCAGCCCCAGCATTTT	CASSPYLTPRGPNQPQHF
TRBJ1-1	NA	TRBV4-1	NA	TGCGCCAGCAGCCAAGAGTGGGGGAACACTGTAGCTTTCTTT	CASSQEWGNTVAFF
TRBJ1-2	NA	TRBV27	NA	TGTGCCAGCAGTTTATCGCCAGGGAAGGACTATGGCTTCACCTTC	CASSLSPGKDYGFTF
TRBJ1-1	NA	TRBV4-1	NA	TGCGCCAGCAGCCAAGAGGGGGCGGGGATGAACACTGAAGCTTTCTTT	CASSQEGAGMNTEAFF
TRBJ1-1	NA	TRBV7-2	few	TGTGCCAGCACTCTCGGGGCTGGTTTGGACACTGAAGCTTTCTTT	CASTLGAGLDTEAFF
TRBJ1-1	TRBD1	TRBV6-2/TRBV6-3	NA	TGTGCCAGCAGGAGAAGGGGACAGGGAAGGGATGAAGCTTTCTTT	CASRRRGQGRDEAFF
TRBJ2-7	NA	TRBV29-1	NA	TGCAGCGTTGAGGGCCAGTCCTACGAGAAGTACTTC	CSVEGQSYEKYF
TRBJ2-3	NA	TRBV5-1	few	TGCGCCAGCAGCTTGACAGGTTTTCCAGATACGCAGTATTTT	CASSLTGFPDTQYF
TRBJ2-7	NA	TRBV6-2/TRBV6-3	many	TGTGCCAGCAGTTACGGCGGTGTGTCCTACGAGCAGTACTTC	CASSYGGVSYEQYF
TRBJ2-3	NA	TRBV7-3	many	TGTGCCAGCAGTTTGGGCAGTAGCACAGATACGCAGTATTTT	CASSLGSSTDTQYF
TRBJ2-2	NA	TRBV5-1	few	TGCGCCAGCAGCTCGGCCAGGGCCGGGGAGCTGTTTTTT	CASSSARAGELFF
TRBJ2-2	NA	TRBV5-4	NA	TGTGCCAGCAGCAGGAGGGGCAGGCGCCCGAACACCGGGGAGCTGTTTTTT	CASSRRGRRPNTGELFF
TRBJ2-5	NA	TRBV12-3/TRBV12-4	many	TGTGCCAGCAGTTTAGCAGGGCGAGAGACCCAGTACTTC	CASSLAGRETQYF
TRBJ2-3	TRBD2	TRBV20-1	few	TGCAGTGCTCCCGTTAGCGGGAGGGCCGGAGATACGCAGTATTTT	CSAPVSGRAGDTQYF